This T cell receptor (beta chain) was observed in a study of tumor and adjacent non-tumor tissue in lung cancer. The template was RNA from unsorted bulk tissue. Points from the study as a whole: Top 100 clones took a larger repertoire share in normal lung.

A modified ARM-PCR protocol with three rounds of nested PCR amplified TCRbeta. TCRdb analysed the multiplex PCR reads with MiXCR anew, one entry per CDR3 protein. The sample consists of around 200,000 distinct CDR3 sequences, 70% to 75% of them appearing once. Note on this clonotype: Its antigen is still unknown. The junction and the germline gene differ at one end; a read error may be behind it.

CDR3 length equals 15 residues. Germline assignment: CDR1 DFQATT and CDR2 SNEGSKA (reference sequence). This receptor was obtained from a man aged 60-69 years with non-small cell lung cancer. This chain joins TRBV20-1 and TRBJ1-5, with D unclear. The sequenced material came from lung tumor tissue. The CDR3 DNA is TGCAGTGCTAGGATAGGGCTCTATAGCGATCAGCCCCAGCATTTT. This sequence encodes CSARIGLYSDQPQHF.